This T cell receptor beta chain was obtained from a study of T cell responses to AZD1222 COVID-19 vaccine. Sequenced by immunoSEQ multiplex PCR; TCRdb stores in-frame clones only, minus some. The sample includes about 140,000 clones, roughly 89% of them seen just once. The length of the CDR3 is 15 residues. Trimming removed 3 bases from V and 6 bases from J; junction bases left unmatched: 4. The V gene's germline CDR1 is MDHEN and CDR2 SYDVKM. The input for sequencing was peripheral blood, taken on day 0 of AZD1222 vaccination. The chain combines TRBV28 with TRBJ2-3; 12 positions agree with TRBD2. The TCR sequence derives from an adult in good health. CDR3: CASSLTSGRVDTQYF. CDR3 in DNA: TGTGCCAGCAGTTTGACTAGCGGGAGAGTTGATACGCAGTATTTT.